This T cell receptor (beta chain) was observed in a study of metastatic and nonmetastatic thyroid tumors. Study-level background: It was across blood and tumor or nodule tissue from malignant and benign thyroid patients that repertoires were compared.

In the source study's methods: Construction of a distant-metastasis classifier for papillary thyroid cancer relied on CDR3 differences across clinicopathological groups. TCRdb re-processed the PCR reads through MiXCR. The V and J calls reflect TCRdb's pipeline rather than the authors' work. The table has 16,000 or so clones, 20% to 25% seen once. Germline V gives CDR1 SGHVS, CDR2 FQNEAQ. CDR3 size: 16 residues. V lost 5 bases, J lost 7 bases, and 8 bases stayed unmatched. Study-wide results and limits: Benign nodules were reported to have significantly lower TCR beta diversity than malignant thyroid tumors, in blood and tumor.

Treatment of any kind had been given to no patient before thyroid surgery. This clone was seen only once. The target antigen is unknown. What was sequenced was tumor tissue. The sequence came from a male donor with papillary thyroid cancer or a benign thyroid nodule (not recorded which). Some clones in this sample may be carry-over from other donors' samples. V usage is TRBV7-8 and J usage is TRBJ2-2; 12 bases match TRBD1. CDR3 DNA sequence: TGTGCCAGCAGCACAGGGACAGGGGGCGCCGGCGGGGAGCTGTTTTTT. It yields the protein CASSTGTGGAGGELFF.